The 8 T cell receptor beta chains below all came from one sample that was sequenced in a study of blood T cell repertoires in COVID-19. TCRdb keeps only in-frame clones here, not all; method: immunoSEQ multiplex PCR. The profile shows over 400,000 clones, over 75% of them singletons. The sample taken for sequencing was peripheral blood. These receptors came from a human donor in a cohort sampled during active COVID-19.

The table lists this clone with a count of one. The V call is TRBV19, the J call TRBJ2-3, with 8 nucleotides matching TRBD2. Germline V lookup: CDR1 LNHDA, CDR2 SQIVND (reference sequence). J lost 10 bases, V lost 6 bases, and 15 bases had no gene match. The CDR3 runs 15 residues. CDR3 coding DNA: TGTGCCAGTAGCGAAAGGACTAGCCGAAACCTCGCGCAGTATTTT. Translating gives CASSERTSRNLAQYF.

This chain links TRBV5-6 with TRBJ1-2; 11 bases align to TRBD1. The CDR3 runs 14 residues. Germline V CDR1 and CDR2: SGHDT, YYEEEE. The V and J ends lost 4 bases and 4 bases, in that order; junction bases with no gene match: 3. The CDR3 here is CASSPGQGGYGYTF. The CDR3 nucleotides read TGTGCCAGCAGCCCGGGACAGGGGGGCTATGGCTACACCTTC.

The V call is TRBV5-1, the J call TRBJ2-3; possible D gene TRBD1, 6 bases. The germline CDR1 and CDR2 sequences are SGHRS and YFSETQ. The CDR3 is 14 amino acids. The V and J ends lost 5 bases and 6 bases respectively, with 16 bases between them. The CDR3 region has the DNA TGCGCCAGCAGTGGACAGAGAGGGTCGGATACGCAGTATTTT. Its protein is CASSGQRGSDTQYF.

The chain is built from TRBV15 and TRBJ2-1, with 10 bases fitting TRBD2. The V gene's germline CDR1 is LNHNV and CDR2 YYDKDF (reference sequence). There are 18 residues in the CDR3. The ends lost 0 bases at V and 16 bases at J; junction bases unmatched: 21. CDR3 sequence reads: CATSRDLAGGGLAGVEFF. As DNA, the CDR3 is TGTGCCACCAGCAGAGATCTCGCAGGGGGAGGTCTAGCGGGAGTGGAATTCTTC.

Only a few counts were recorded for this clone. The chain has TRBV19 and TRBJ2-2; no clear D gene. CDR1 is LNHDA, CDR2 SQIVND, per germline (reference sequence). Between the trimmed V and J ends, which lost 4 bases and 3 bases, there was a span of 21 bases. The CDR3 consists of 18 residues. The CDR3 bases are TGTGCCAGTAGTACCGGTGGTAGCTCATTCTATTACACCGGGGAGCTGTTTTTT. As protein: CASSTGGSSFYYTGELFF. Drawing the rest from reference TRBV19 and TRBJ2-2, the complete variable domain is DGGITQSPKYLFRKEGQNVTLSCEQNLNHDAMYWYRQDPGQGLRLIYYSQIVNDFQKGDIAEGYSVSREKKESFPLTVTSAQKNPTAFYLCASSTGGSSFYYTGELFFGEGSRLTVL.

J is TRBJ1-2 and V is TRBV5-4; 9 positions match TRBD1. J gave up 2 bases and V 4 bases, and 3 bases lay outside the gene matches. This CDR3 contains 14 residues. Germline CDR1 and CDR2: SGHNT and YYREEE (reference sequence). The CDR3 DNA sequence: TGTGCCAGCAGCAACACAGGGGGCAACTATGGCTACACCTTC. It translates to CASSNTGGNYGYTF.

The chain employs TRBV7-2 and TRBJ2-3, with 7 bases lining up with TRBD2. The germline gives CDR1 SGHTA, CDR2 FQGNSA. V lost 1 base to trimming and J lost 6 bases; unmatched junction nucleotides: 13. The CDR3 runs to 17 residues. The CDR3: CASSLVRLAEAADTQYF. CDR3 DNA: TGTGCCAGCAGCTTAGTCCGGCTAGCGGAAGCCGCGGATACGCAGTATTTT.

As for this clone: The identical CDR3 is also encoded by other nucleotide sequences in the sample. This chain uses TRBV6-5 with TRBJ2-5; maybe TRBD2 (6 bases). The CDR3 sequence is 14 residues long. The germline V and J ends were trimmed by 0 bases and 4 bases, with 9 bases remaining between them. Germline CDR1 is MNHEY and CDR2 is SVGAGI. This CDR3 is CASSYSASVETQYF. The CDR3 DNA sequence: TGTGCCAGCAGTTACTCGGCTAGCGTAGAGACCCAGTACTTC.